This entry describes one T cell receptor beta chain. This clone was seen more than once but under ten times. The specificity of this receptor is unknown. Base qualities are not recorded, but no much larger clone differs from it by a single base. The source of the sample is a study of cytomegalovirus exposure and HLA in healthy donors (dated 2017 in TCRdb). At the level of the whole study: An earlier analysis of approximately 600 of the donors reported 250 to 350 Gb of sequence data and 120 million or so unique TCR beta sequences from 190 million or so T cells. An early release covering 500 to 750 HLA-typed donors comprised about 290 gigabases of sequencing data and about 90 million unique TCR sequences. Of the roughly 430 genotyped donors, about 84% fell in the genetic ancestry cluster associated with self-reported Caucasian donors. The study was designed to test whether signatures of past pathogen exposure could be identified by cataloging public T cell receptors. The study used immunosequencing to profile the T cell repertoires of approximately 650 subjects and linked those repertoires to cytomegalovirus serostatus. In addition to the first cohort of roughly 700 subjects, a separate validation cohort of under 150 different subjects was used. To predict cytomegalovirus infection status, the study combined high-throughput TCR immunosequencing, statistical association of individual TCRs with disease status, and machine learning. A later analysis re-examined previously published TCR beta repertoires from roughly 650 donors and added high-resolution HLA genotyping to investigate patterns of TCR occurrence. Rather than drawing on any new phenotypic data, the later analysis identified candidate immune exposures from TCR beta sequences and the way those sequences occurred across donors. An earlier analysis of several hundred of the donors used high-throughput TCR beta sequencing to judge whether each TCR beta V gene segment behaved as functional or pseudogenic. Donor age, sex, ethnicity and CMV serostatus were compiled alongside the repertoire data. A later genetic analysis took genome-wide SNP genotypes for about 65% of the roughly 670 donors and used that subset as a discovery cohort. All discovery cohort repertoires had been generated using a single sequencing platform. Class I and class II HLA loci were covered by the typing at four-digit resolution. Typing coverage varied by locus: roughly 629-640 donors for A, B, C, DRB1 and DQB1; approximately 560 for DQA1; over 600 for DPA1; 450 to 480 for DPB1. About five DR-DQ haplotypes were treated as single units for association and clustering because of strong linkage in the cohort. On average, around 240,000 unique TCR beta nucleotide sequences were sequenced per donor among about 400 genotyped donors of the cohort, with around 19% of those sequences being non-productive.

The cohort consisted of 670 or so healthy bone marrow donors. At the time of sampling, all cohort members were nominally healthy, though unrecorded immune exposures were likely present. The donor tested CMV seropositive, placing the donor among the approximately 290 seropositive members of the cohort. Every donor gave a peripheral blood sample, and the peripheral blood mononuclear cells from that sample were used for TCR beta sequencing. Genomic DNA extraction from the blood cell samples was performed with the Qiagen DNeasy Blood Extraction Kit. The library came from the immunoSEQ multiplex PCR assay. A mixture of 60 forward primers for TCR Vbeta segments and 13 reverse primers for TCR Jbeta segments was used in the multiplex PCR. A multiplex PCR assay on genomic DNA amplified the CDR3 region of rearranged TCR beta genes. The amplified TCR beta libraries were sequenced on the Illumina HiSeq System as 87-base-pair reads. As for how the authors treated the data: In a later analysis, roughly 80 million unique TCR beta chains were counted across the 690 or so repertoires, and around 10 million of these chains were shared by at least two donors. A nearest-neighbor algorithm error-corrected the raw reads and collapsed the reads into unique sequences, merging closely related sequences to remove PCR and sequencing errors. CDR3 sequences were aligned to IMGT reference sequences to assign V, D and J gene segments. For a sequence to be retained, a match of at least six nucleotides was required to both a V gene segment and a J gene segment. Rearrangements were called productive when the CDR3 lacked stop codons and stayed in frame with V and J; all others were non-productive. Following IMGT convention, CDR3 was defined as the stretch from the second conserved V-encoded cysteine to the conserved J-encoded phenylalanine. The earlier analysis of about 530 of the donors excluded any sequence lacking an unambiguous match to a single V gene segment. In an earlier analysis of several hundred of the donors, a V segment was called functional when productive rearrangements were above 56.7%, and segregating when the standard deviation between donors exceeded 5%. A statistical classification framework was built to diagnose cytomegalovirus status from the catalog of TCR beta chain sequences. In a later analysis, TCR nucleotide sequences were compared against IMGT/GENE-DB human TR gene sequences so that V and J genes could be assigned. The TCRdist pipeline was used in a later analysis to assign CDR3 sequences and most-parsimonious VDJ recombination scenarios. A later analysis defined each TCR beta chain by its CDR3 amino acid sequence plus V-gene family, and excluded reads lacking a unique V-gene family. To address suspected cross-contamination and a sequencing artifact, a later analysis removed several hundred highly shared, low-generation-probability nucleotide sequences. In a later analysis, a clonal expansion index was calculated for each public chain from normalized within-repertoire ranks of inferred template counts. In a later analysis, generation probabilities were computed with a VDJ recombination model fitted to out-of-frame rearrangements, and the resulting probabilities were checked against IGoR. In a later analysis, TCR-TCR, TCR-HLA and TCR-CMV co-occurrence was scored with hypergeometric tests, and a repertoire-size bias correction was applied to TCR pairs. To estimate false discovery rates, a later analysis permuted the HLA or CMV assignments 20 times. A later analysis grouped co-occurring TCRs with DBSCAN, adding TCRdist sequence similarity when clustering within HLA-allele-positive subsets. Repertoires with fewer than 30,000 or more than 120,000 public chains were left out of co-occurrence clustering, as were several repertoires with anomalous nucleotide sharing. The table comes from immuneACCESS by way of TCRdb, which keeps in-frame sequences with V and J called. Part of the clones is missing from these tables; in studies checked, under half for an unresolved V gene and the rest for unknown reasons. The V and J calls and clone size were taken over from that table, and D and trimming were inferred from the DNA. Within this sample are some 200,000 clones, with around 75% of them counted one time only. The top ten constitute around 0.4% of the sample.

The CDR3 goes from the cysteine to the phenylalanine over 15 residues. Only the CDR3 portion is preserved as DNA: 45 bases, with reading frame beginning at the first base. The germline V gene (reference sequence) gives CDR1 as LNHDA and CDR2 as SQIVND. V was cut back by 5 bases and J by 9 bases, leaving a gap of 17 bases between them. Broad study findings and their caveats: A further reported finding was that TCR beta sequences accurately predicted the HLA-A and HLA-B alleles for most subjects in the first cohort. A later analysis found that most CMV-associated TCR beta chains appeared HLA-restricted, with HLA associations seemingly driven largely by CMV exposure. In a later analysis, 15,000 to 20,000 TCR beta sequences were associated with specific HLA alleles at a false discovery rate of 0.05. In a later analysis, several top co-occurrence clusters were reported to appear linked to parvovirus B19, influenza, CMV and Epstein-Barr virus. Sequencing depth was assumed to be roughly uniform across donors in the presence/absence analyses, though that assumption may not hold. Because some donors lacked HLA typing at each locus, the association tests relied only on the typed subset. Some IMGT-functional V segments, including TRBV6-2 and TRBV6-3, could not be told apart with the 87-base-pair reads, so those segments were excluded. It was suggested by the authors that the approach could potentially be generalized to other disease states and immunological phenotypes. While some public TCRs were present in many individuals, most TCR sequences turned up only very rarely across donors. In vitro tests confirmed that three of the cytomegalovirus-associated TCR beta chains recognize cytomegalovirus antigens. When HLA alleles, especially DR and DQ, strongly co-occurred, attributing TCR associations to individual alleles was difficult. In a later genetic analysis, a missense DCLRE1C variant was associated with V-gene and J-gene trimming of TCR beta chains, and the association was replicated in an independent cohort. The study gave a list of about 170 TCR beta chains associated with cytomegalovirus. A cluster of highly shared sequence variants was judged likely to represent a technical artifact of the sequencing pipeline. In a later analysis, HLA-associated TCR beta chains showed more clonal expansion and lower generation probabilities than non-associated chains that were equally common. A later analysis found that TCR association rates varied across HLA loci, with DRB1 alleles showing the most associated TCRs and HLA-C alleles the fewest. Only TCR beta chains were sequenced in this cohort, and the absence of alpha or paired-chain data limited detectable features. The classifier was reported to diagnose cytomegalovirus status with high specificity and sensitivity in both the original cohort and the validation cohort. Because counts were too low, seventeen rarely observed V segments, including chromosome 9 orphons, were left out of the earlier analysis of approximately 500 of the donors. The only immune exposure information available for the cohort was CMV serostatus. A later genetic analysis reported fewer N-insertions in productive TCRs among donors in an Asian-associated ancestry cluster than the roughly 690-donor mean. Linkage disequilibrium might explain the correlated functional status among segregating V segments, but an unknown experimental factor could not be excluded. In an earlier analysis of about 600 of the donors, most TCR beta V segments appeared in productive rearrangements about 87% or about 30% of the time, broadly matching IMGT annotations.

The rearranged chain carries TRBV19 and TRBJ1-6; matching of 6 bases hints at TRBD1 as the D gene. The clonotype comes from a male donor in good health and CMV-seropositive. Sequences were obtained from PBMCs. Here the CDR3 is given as CASSLSSGTISPLHF. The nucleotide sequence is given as TGTGCCAGTAGTCTTTCCTCCGGGACAATTTCACCCCTCCACTTT.